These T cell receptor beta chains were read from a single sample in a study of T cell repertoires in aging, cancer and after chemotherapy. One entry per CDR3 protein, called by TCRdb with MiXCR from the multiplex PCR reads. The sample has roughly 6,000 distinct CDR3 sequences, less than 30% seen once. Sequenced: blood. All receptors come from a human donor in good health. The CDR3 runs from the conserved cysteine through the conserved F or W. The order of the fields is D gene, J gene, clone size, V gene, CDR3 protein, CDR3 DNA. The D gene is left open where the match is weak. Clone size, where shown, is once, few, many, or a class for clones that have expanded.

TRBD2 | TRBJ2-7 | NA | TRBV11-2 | CASSLVGGRSDEQYF | TGTGCCAGCAGCTTAGTCGGCGGGAGAAGCGACGAGCAGTACTTC
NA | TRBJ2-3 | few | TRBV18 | CASATGGPSTDTQYF | TGTGCCAGCGCCACCGGGGGGCCCAGCACAGATACGCAGTATTTT
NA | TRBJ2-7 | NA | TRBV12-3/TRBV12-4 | CASRLNREGEQYF | TGTGCCAGCAGATTAAACAGGGAGGGCGAGCAGTACTTC
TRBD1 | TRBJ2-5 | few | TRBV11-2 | CASSLVGTGMETQYF | TGTGCCAGCAGCTTAGTCGGGACAGGGATGGAGACCCAGTACTTC
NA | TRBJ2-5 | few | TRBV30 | CAWSVRVRETQYF | TGTGCCTGGAGTGTCAGGGTACGGGAGACCCAGTACTTC
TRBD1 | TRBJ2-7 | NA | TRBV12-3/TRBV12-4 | CASSPGTGAYEQYF | TGTGCCAGCAGCCCTGGGACAGGGGCCTACGAGCAGTACTTC
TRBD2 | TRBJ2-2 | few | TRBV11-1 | CASSAGGIGNGELFF | TGTGCCAGCAGCGCGGGAGGGATTGGAAACGGGGAGCTGTTTTTT
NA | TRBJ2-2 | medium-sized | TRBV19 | CASSIGYLNTGELFF | TGTGCCAGTAGTATAGGGTACCTGAACACCGGGGAGCTGTTTTTT
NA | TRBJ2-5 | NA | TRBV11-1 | CASSLGLNKETQYF | TGTGCCAGCAGCTTAGGCCTCAATAAAGAGACCCAGTACTTC
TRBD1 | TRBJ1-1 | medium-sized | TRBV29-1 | CSVDPMTRGRMDEAFF | TGCAGCGTTGACCCTATGACAAGGGGGCGAATGGATGAAGCTTTCTTT
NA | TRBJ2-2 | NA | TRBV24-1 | CATSEPGAGTGELFF | TGTGCCACCAGTGAACCAGGGGCGGGCACCGGGGAGCTGTTTTTT
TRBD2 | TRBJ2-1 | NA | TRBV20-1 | CSPQRGGSYNEQFF | TGCAGTCCGCAGCGGGGGGGCTCCTACAATGAGCAGTTCTTC
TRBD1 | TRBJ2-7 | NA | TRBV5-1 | CASSSRDRGYEQYF | TGCGCCAGCAGCTCCCGGGACAGGGGTTACGAGCAGTACTTC
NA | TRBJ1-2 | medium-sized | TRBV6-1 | CASTLVQGTGYTF | TGTGCCAGCACCCTCGTTCAGGGGACCGGCTACACCTTC
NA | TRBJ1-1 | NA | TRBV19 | CASSIEDRWNTEAFF | TGTGCCAGTAGTATAGAAGACAGGTGGAACACTGAAGCTTTCTTT
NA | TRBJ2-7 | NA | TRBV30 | CAWSDGYEQYF | TGTGCCTGGAGTGACGGCTACGAGCAGTACTTC
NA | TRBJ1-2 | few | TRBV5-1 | CASGTNYGYTF | TGCGCCAGCGGGACAAACTATGGCTACACCTTC
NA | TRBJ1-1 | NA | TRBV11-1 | CASSFVVNTEAFF | TGTGCCAGCAGCTTCGTGGTGAACACTGAAGCTTTCTTT
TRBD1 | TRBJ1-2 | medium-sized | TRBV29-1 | CSVEDPTGVYGYTF | TGCAGCGTTGAAGACCCGACAGGGGTCTATGGCTACACCTTC
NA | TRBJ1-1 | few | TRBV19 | CASSNKGTSPEAFF | TGTGCCAGTAGTAACAAAGGGACCTCCCCTGAAGCTTTCTTT
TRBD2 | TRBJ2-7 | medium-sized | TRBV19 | CASSAGETYEQYF | TGTGCCAGTTCAGCGGGAGAGACCTACGAGCAGTACTTC
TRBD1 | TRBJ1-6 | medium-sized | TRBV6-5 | CASSFGQGESPLHF | TGTGCCAGCAGTTTCGGACAGGGGGAATCACCCCTCCACTTT
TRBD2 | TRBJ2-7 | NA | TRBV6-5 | CASSYGPGRDYEQYF | TGTGCCAGCAGTTACGGCCCAGGGAGGGACTACGAGCAGTACTTC
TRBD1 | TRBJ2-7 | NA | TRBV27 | CASSLTGAGEQYF | TGTGCCAGCAGTTTAACAGGGGCGGGCGAGCAGTACTTC
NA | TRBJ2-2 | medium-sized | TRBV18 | CASSPQTGRGTGELFF | TGTGCCAGCTCACCACAAACAGGAAGGGGCACCGGGGAGCTGTTTTTT
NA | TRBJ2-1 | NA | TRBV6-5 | CASSLIGEGGNEQFF | TGTGCCAGCAGTTTGATTGGAGAAGGAGGGAATGAGCAGTTCTTC
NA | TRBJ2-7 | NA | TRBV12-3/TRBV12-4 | CASSFGDSYEQYF | TGTGCCAGCAGTTTTGGGGACTCCTACGAGCAGTACTTC
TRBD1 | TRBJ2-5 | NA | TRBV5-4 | CASSRRQGAQETQYF | TGTGCCAGCAGCCGTCGACAGGGGGCTCAAGAGACCCAGTACTTC
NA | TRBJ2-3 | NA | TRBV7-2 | CASSQGRPLDTQYF | TGTGCCAGCAGCCAGGGCCGGCCTTTGGATACGCAGTATTTT
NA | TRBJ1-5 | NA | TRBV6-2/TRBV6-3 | CASGTHRDNQPQHF | TGTGCCAGCGGAACTCACAGGGACAATCAGCCCCAGCATTTT
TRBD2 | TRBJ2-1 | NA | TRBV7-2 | CASSPRAELAGFRLEFF | TGTGCCAGCAGCCCCCGGGCGGAGCTAGCGGGATTTCGCCTAGAGTTCTTC
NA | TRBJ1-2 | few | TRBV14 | CASSYDRRPYGYTF | TGTGCCAGCAGCTACGACAGACGTCCATATGGCTACACCTTC